Reported below is one TCR beta chain. The read ends 3 residues early relative to the CDR3; the germline J gene fills the gap. The repertoire was sequenced with immunoSEQ multiplex PCR; TCRdb's copy has only in-frame clones and lacks some. Its clone listing holds roughly 21,000 clones. The source of the sample is a study of T cells in women clearing cervical HPV infection. From germline, CDR1 is SGDLS and CDR2 YYNGEE. The CDR3 has 14 amino acids. V was clipped by 1 base and J by 2 bases, with 10 bases between them. This TCR was sampled from a woman aged 18 to 75 with a cervical HPV16 infection that either progressed to CIN3+ or cleared (not recorded which). The chain employs TRBV9 and TRBJ2-7; D perhaps matches TRBD1 (6 bases). Material for sequencing was blood buffy coat. Incomplete CDR3 DNA: TGTGCCAGCAGCGTATCGGGACATGCCTACGAG. Its protein is CASSVSGHAYE. The whole CDR3 region reads CASSVSGHAYEQYF.